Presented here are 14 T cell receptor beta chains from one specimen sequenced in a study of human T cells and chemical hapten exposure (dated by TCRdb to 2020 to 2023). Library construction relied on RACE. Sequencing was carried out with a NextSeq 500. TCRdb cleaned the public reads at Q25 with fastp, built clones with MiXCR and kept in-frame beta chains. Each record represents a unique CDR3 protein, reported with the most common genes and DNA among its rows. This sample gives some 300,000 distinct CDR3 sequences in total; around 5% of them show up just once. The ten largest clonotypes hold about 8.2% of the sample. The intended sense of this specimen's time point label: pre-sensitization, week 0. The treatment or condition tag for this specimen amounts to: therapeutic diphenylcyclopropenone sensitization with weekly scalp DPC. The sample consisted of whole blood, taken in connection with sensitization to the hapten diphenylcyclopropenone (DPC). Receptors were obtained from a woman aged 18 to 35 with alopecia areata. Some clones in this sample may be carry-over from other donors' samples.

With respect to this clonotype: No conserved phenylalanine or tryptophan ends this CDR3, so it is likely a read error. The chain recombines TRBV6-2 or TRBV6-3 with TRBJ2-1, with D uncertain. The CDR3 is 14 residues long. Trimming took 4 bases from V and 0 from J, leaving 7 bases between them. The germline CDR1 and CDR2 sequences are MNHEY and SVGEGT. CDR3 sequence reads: CASSFRGSYNEQFS. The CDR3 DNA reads TGTGCCAGCAGTTTTCGAGGCTCCTACAATGAGCAGTTCTCC.

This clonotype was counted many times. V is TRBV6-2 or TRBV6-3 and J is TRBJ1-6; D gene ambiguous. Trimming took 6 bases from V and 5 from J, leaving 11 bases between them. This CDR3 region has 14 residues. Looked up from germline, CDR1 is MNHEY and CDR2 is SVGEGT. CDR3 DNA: TGTGCCAGCAGCGTCCGGGCCGATAATTCACCCCTCCACTTT. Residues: CASSVRADNSPLHF.

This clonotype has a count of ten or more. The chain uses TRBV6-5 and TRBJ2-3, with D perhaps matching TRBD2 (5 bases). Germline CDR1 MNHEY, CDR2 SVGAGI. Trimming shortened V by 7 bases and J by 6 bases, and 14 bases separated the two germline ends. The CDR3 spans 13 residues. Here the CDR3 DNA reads TGTGCCAGCACCCCGACGGGCGGGGATACGCAGTATTTT. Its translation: CASTPTGGDTQYF.

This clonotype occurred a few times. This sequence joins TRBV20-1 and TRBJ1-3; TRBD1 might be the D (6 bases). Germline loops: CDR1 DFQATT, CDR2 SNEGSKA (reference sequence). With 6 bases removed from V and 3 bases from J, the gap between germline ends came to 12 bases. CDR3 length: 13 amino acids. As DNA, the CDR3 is TGCAGTGCCCTAGGACAGAATGGAAACACCATATATTTT. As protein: CSALGQNGNTIYF.

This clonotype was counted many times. The CDR3 DNA reads TGCAGTGCTAGCGGACAGGCTTTCCATACGCAGTATTTT. This translates into CSASGQAFHTQYF. The chain carries TRBV20-1 and TRBJ2-3; TRBD1 matches at 7 bases. The CDR3 extends over 13 amino acids. Looked up from germline, CDR1 is DFQATT and CDR2 is SNEGSKA (reference sequence). V was pared by 3 bases and J by 7 bases, with 7 bases of the junction left unmatched.

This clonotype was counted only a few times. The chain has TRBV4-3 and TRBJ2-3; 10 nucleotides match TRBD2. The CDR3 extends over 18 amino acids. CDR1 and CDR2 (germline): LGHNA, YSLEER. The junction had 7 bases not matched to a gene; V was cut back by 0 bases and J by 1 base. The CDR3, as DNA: TGCGCCAGCAGCCAAGAGGGAAGCGGGGGGGCCGGCACAGATACGCAGTATTTT. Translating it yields CASSQEGSGGAGTDTQYF.

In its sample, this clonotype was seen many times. The CDR3, as DNA: TGTGCCAGCAGGCCGACAGGGGAAGCTTTCTTT. Its translation: CASRPTGEAFF. The V and J genes are TRBV12-3 or TRBV12-4 and TRBJ1-1, with 7 bases fitting TRBD1. This CDR3 has 11 amino acids. V lost 6 bases to trimming and J lost 8 bases; unmatched junction nucleotides: 3.

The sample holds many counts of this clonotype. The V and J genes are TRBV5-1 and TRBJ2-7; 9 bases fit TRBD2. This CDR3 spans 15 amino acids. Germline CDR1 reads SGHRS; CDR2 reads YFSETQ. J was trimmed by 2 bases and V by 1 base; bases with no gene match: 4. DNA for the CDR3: TGCGCCAGCAGCTTGTCCGAGCGGGGGGCCTACGAGCAGTACTTC. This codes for CASSLSERGAYEQYF.

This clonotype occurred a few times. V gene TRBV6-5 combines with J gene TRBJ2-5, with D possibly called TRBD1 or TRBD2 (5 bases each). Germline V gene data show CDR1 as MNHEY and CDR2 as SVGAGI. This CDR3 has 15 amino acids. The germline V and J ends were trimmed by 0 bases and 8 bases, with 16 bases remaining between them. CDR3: CASSYSWWGFRTQYF. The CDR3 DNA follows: TGTGCCAGCAGTTACTCTTGGTGGGGGTTCAGAACCCAGTACTTC.

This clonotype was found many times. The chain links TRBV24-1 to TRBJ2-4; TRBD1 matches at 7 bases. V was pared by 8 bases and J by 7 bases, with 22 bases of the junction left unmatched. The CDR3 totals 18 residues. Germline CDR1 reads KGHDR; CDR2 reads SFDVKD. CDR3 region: CATIRRDSLVIGWNIQYF. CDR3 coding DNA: TGTGCCACCATACGCCGGGACAGTCTCGTAATAGGCTGGAACATTCAGTACTTC.

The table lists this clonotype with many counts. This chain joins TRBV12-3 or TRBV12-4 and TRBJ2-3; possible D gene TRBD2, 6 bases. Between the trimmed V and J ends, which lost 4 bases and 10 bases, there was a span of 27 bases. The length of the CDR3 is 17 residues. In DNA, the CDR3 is TGTGCCAGCAGTTCCTTAACACGAAAAGCGGGCGGCGGAGCGCAGTATTTT. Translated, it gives CASSSLTRKAGGGAQYF.

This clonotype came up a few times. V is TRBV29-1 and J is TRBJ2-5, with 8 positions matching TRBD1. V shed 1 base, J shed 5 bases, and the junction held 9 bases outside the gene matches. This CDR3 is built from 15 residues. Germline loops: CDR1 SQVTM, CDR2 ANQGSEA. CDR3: CSVEAADRVEETQYF. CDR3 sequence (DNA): TGCAGCGTTGAAGCCGCGGACAGGGTAGAGGAGACCCAGTACTTC.

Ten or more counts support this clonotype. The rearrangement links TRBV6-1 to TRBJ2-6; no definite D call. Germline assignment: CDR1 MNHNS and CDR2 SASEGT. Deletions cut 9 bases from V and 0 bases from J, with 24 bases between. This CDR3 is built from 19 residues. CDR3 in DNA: TGTGCCAGTCCTACCACGCCACGACATTCCTTCTCTGGGGCCAACGTCCTGACTTTC. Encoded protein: CASPTTPRHSFSGANVLTF.

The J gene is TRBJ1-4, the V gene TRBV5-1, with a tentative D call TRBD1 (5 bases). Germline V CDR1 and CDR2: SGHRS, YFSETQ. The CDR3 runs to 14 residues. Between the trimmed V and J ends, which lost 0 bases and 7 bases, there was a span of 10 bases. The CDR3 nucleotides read TGCGCCAGCAGCTTGGAGGGGAATGGTGAAAAACTGTTTTTT. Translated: CASSLEGNGEKLFF.